A selection of T cell receptor beta chains follows, all from one sample in a study of OX40 agonist ivuxolimab in advanced cancers. Measured with immunoSEQ multiplex PCR; TCRdb has only the in-frame clones, and not every one. The top ten hold over 2.5% of the sample, which has about 77,000 clones, around nine tenths seen once. Sample: CD4+ or CD8+ T cells sorted from blood, taken in a trial of the OX40 agonist ivuxolimab. The receptors were gathered from an adult with an advanced solid tumor such as melanoma, head and neck, liver or kidney cancer. The CDR3 runs from the conserved cysteine through the conserved F or W. D genes are given only for firm matches.

J: TRBJ2-5
D: TRBD1
V: TRBV18
CDR3: CASSRQGETQYF

J: TRBJ2-3
D: TRBD2
V: TRBV7-8
CDR3: CASSSLAGGTDTQYF

J: TRBJ2-5
D: TRBD2
V: TRBV5-1
CDR3: CASSDRGLAGETQYF

J: TRBJ2-7
D: .
V: TRBV29-1
CDR3: CSVSQWGALSYEQYF

J: TRBJ2-3
D: TRBD1
V: TRBV5-1
CDR3: CASSSTGGPDTQYF

J: TRBJ2-7
D: .
V: TRBV29-1
CDR3: CSVEQDSSYEQYF

J: TRBJ2-7
D: TRBD1
V: TRBV5-1
CDR3: CASSFSGTGAYEQYF

J: TRBJ2-7
D: TRBD1
V: TRBV6-5
CDR3: CASSFRQGFYEQYF

J: TRBJ1-5
D: TRBD1
V: TRBV4-1
CDR3: CASSQAPRGRLEQPQHF

J: TRBJ1-5
D: .
V: TRBV19
CDR3: CASSNRQGMGNQPQHF

J: TRBJ2-7
D: TRBD2
V: TRBV7-2
CDR3: CASSLDREGEQYF